This T cell receptor (beta chain) was found in a study of T-cell reconstitution after alpha-beta-depleted transplantation in children. The CDR3 extends over 14 amino acids. V lost 3 bases to trimming and J lost 4 bases, with 9 bases between them. Germline V gene sequence: CDR1 SGHTA, CDR2 FQGNSA. Researchers prepared the TCRbeta library using unique molecular identifiers, the study reports. TCRdb recomputed calls from the PCR reads with MiXCR, one row per CDR3 protein. The sample has hundreds of thousands of distinct CDR3 sequences, around a sixth seen once; the top ten hold around 0.96%. The clonotype was recovered from a human donor who donated a stem cell graft to a child with acute myeloid leukemia. The source material was PBMCs from the stem cell graft donor, sampled from the stem cell graft. The chain uses TRBV7-2 and TRBJ1-4; D perhaps matches TRBD1 (5 bases). The CDR3 DNA sequence: TGTGCCAGCAGCTTGGGACGGAGTAATGAAAAACTGTTTTTT. Amino acids: CASSLGRSNEKLFF. The full variable domain, its missing parts supplied by reference TRBV7-2 and TRBJ1-4, is GAGVSQSPSNKVTEKGKDVELRCDPISGHTALYWYRQSLGQGLEFLIYFQGNSAPDKSGLPSDRFSAERTGGSVSTLTIQRTQQEDSAVYLCASSLGRSNEKLFFGSGTQLSVL.